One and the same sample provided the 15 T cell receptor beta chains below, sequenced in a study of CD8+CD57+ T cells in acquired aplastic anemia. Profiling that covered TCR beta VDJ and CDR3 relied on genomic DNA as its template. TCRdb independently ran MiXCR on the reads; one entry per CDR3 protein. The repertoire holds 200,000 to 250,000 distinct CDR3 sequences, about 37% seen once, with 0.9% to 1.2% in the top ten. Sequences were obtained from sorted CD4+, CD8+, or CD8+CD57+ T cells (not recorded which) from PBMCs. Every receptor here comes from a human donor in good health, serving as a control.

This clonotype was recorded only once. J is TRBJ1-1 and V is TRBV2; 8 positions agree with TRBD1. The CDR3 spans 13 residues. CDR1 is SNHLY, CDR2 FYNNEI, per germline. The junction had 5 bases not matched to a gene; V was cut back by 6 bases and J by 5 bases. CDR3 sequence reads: CASRLQGGTEAFF. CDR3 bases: TGTGCCAGCAGGCTACAGGGGGGGACTGAAGCTTTCTTT.

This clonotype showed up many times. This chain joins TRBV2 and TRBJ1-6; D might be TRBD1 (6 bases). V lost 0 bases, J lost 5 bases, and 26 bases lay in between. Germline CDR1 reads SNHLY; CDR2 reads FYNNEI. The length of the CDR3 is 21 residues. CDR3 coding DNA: TGTGCCAGCAGTGAAGCATGGGCCGGCAGGGGAAGGTTGTCTCATAATTCACCCCTCCACTTT. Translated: CASSEAWAGRGRLSHNSPLHF.

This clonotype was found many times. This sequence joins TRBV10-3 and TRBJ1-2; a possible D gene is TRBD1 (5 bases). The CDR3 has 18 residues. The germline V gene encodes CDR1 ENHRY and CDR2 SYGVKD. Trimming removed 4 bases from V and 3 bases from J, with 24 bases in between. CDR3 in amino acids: CAISAEGKRTNVYYGYTF. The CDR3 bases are TGTGCCATCAGTGCGGAGGGGAAACGTACTAATGTCTACTATGGCTACACCTTC.

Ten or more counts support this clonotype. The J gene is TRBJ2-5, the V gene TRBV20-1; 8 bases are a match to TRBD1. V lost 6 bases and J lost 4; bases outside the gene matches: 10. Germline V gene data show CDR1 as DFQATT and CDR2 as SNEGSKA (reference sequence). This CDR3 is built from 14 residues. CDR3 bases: TGCAGTGCCGATGGACAGGGATCCCGAGAGACCCAGTACTTC. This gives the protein CSADGQGSRETQYF.

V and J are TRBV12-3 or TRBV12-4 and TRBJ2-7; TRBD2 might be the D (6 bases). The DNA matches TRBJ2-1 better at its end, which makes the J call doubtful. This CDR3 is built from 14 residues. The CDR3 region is CASSLGPGVREQFF. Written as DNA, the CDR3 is TGTGCCAGCAGTTTGGGCCCGGGGGTTCGTGAGCAGTTCTTC.

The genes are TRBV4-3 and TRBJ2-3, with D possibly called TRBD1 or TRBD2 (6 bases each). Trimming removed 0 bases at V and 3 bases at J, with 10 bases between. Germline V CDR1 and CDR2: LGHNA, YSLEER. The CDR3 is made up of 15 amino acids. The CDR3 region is CASSQEGGRTDTQYF. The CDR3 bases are TGCGCCAGCAGCCAAGAGGGGGGCCGGACAGATACGCAGTATTTT.

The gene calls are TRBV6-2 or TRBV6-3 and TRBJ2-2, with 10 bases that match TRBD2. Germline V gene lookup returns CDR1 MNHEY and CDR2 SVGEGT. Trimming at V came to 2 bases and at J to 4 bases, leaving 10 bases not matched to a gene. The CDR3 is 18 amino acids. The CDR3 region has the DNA TGTGCCAGCAGTTACCGGACTACTAGCGGGGACCGCACCGGGGAGCTGTTTTTT. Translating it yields CASSYRTTSGDRTGELFF.

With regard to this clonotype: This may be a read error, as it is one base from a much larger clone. The CDR3 DNA reads as TGTGCCAGCAGCTTATACGACAGGGAAATGGCCTACGGGCAGTACTTC. Translating gives CASSLYDREMAYGQYF. The chain carries TRBV7-8 and TRBJ2-7, with 7 nucleotides matching TRBD1. The CDR3 is 16 amino acids. CDR1 is SGHVS and CDR2 is FQNEAQ in the germline V gene.

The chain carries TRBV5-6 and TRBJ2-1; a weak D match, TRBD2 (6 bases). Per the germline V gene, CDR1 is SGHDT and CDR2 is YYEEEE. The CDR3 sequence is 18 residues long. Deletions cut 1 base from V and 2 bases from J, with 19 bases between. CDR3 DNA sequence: TGTGCCAGCAGCTTGTCCAGGTCGGGGGAGCCCACCTACAATGAGCAGTTCTTC. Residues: CASSLSRSGEPTYNEQFF.

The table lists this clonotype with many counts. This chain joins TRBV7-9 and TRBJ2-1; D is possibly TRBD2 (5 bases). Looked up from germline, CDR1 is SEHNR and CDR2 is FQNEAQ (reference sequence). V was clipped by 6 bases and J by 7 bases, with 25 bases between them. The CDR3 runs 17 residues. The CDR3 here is CASSPRPPGSLRNEQFF. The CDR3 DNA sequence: TGTGCCAGCAGTCCAAGACCACCGGGATCTCTACGTAATGAGCAGTTCTTC.

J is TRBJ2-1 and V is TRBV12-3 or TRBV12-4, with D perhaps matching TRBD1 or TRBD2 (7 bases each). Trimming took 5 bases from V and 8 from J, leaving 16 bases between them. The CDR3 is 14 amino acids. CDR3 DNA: TGTGCCAGCAGTCCAGGGGGAGGGAGGTATGAGCAGTTCTTC. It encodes CASSPGGGRYEQFF.

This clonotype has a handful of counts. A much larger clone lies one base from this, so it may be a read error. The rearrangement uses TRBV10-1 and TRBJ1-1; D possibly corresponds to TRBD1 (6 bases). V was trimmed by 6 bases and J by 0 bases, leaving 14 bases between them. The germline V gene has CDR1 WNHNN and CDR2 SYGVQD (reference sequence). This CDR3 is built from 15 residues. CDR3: CASSAVGGLNTEAFF. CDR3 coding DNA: TGCGCCAGCAGCGCCGTGGGGGGGCTGAACACTGAAGCTTTCTTT.

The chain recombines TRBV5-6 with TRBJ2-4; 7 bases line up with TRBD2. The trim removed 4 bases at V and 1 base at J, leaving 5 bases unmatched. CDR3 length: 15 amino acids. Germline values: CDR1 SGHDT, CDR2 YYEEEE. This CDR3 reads CASSTSAGAKNIQYF. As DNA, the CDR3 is TGTGCCAGCAGCACCTCAGCGGGGGCCAAAAACATTCAGTACTTC.

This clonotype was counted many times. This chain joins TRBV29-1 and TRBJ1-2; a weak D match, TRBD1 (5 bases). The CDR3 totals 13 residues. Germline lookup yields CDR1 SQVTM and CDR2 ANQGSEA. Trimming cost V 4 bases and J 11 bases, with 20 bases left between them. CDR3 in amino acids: CSVGHFGAGGYTF. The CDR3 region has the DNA TGCAGCGTTGGCCACTTCGGGGCGGGCGGGTACACCTTC.

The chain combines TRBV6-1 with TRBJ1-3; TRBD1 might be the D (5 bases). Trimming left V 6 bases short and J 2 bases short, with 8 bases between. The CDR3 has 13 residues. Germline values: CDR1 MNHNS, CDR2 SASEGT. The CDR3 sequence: CASRDNPGNTIYF. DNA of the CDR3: TGTGCCAGCAGGGACAACCCTGGAAACACCATATATTTT.